The source of this T cell receptor beta chain is a study of cytomegalovirus exposure and HLA in healthy donors. Notes on the study in general: Three of the chains that were CMV-associated were confirmed in vitro to be specific for CMV antigens. According to a subsequent analysis, TCR clusters from the first cohort were inclined to appear together in the 100 to 150 validation repertoires. Reports showed the classifier diagnosing cytomegalovirus status with high specificity and sensitivity.

While the first cohort had 650 to 850 subjects, the donors belonged to the separate validation cohort of about 120 subjects. V lost 9 bases, J lost 2 bases, and 11 bases lay in between. The CDR3 has 13 residues. The V gene's germline CDR1 is MNHEY and CDR2 SVGAGI. For this clone: What it binds is not known.

TCRdb's copy holds only in-frame clones and misses some; the assay was immunoSEQ multiplex PCR. Counted here are some 260,000 clones, roughly 90% occurring once; the ten biggest clones make up more than 10%. The sequence was collected from a man younger than 35 in good health and CMV-seropositive. Sample: PBMCs. The gene calls are TRBV6-5 and TRBJ1-3, with a weak D call TRBD1 (6 bases). Written as DNA, the CDR3 is TGTGCCAGTCTAGGGGGGCCTGGAAACACCATATATTTT. Residues: CASLGGPGNTIYF.